This T cell receptor beta chain was identified in a study of blood T cells in healthy people across ages. The wider study: Template switching caught about one barcoded beta molecule for each two T cells. Findings and limits, study-wide: Unknown CMV status may confound age-related changes in expanded clones.

Each sample yielded at least 6 million isolated PBMCs. Samples each had at least 5.5 micrograms of total RNA extracted. Germline lookup yields CDR1 MNHEY and CDR2 SMNVEV (reference sequence). The CDR3 runs to 16 residues. Trimming removed 4 bases at V and 0 bases at J, with 10 bases between. This clonotype was seen a handful of times. Its antigen is still unknown. Together with a sample-barcoded 5' primer, a J-beta primer mix was included in a second PCR lasting roughly 6 to 12 cycles. TCRdb reprocessed the 5' RACE reads with MiXCR, giving one entry per CDR3 protein. The table shows about 810,000 distinct CDR3 sequences, with approximately 35% occurring only once.

The material sequenced was blood. This TCR was sampled from a man aged 18 to 35 in good health. This chain uses TRBV27 with TRBJ1-6; a weak D match, TRBD1 (5 bases). DNA for the CDR3: TGTGCCAGCAGTTACGGGAGGGGCTCCTATAATTCACCCCTCCACTTT. Protein product: CASSYGRGSYNSPLHF.